This entry describes one T cell receptor (beta chain). Its specificity is unknown. V was cut by 5 bases and J by 5 bases, with 22 bases left in between. This CDR3 contains 16 residues. Germline CDR1 MGHDK, CDR2 SYGVNS. This sample is drawn from a study of STAT5B mutations in CD4+ large granular lymphocyte leukemia. Study-level findings and limits: Data were not HLA-matched across samples.

Clones were read by immunoSEQ multiplex PCR, and TCRdb kept only the in-frame ones, dropping some. The data show about 34,000 clones, more than 75% seen once. The rearrangement links TRBV25-1 to TRBJ2-7; a weak D match, TRBD2 (7 bases). The material sequenced was CD4+ T cells from blood buffy coats. The sequence came from a human donor in good health. CDR3 bases: TGTGCCAGCAGTATGGGGCCCGGGGGGCAGGGTGACGAGCAGTACTTC. Protein sequence: CASSMGPGGQGDEQYF.